These 8 T cell receptor beta chains originate from one sample sequenced in a study of CD8+CD57+ T cells in acquired aplastic anemia (dated by TCRdb to the late 2010s). TCRdb records Illumina HiSeq 2000 as the sequencer. Genomic DNA served as template for TCR beta VDJ combination and CDR3 sequence profiling. TCRdb itself trimmed the public reads at Q25 with fastp, ran MiXCR and retained productive beta chains. Here each entry gathers all rows of one CDR3 protein and keeps the most common genes and DNA. Present in this sample are around 400,000 distinct CDR3 sequences, around 72% of which were seen just once. The top ten clones comprise 3% to 4.5% of the sample. The sequenced material came from sorted CD4+, CD8+, or CD8+CD57+ T cells (not recorded which) from PBMCs. Every receptor here comes from a human donor in good health, serving as a control.

In regard to this clonotype: At one of its ends the junction is not consistent with the germline gene, which may arise from a read error. The genes are TRBV7-2 and TRBJ1-2; D unclear. The CDR3 totals 13 residues. Per the germline V gene, CDR1 is SGHTA and CDR2 is FQGNSA. The CDR3 here is CASSPEMESGHTF. As DNA, the CDR3 is TGTGCCAGCAGCCCTGAGATGGAGAGTGGCCACACCTTC.

V gene TRBV15 combines with J gene TRBJ2-5; perhaps TRBD1 as D (6 bases). Germline-derived CDR1 and CDR2 are LNHNV and YYDKDF (reference sequence). The CDR3 is 13 residues long. V gave up 4 bases and J gave up 4 bases, with 10 bases separating them. CDR3 residues: CATSTTRGETQYF. The CDR3 DNA follows: TGTGCCACCAGCACCACCAGGGGAGAGACCCAGTACTTC.

This clonotype has only a few counts. The chain carries TRBV19 and TRBJ2-1; D gene unclear. V lost 8 bases to trimming and J lost 3 bases, with 8 bases between them. The CDR3 is 12 residues long. Germline V lookup: CDR1 LNHDA, CDR2 SQIVND (reference sequence). CDR3 amino acids: CASEDGYNEQFF. The CDR3, as DNA: TGTGCCAGTGAGGACGGCTACAATGAGCAGTTCTTC.

This clonotype has a count of ten or more. This chain uses TRBV4-1 with TRBJ1-1; tentatively, D is TRBD1 (5 bases). The CDR3 extends over 15 amino acids. V dropped 3 bases and J dropped 3 bases, with 14 bases sitting between them. Germline CDR1 MGHRA, CDR2 YSYEKL. This chain's CDR3 is CASSHGDRDYTEAFF. DNA of the CDR3: TGCGCCAGCAGCCATGGGGACCGAGATTACACTGAAGCTTTCTTT.

Remarks on this clonotype: No conserved phenylalanine or tryptophan ends this CDR3, so it is likely a read error. The rearrangement uses TRBV4-2 and TRBJ2-5; D is perhaps TRBD1 (6 bases). V was shortened by 4 bases and J by 0 bases, with 9 bases between the two germline ends. The CDR3 runs 14 residues. CDR1 is LGHNA, CDR2 YNFKEQ, per germline. The CDR3 DNA reads as TGTGCCAGCAGCCCGCAGGGGTACCAAGAGACCCAGTACTCC. Its translation: CASSPQGYQETQYS.

This clonotype was observed many times. CDR3 nucleotides: TGCAGTGCTGCCAGGACAGGGGGGGCGAATGGCTACACCTTC. Translated: CSAARTGGANGYTF. J is TRBJ1-2 and V is TRBV20-1; 10 bases align to TRBD1. The length of the CDR3 is 14 residues. The germline gives CDR1 DFQATT, CDR2 SNEGSKA (reference sequence). J lost 6 bases, V lost 5 bases, and 9 bases had no gene match.

This chain connects TRBV7-2 to TRBJ2-5; 8 bases are a match to TRBD1. Germline V gene lookup returns CDR1 SGHTA and CDR2 FQGNSA. V lost 5 bases and J lost 11; bases outside the gene matches: 19. The CDR3 has 16 residues. The CDR3 DNA sequence: TGTGCCAGCAGCCCGAGATACAGGGGGGCCTACAATGAGCAGTACTTC. This encodes CASSPRYRGAYNEQYF.

Concerning this clonotype: The junction departs from germline at one end; a sequencing error may be responsible. The chain links TRBV5-1 to TRBJ2-7; D possibly uses TRBD1 or TRBD2 (5 bases each). The germline gives CDR1 SGHRS, CDR2 YFSETQ. The CDR3 runs 15 residues. The CDR3 loop is CASSWGTPGRHEQYF. DNA of the CDR3: TGTGCCAGCAGCTGGGGGACCCCAGGAAGACACGAGCAGTACTTC.